This T cell receptor beta chain was found in a study of T-cell memory formation after mild COVID-19 (dated by TCRdb to the early 2020s). Background for the entire study: TCR sequence clusters from the two donors were found to be largely donor specific. Longitudinal TCRalpha and TCRbeta repertoire sequencing tracked T-cell clones expanding and contracting after mild COVID-19 in a couple of donors. Two young, previously healthy adult volunteers, one female and one male, were included in the cohort. Overall results and qualifications from the work: Only two mild cases were covered by the study, and larger cohorts that include severe cases with pre-infection samples were considered necessary. Some responding clones were found in pre-infection memory, which suggests that pre-existing cross-reactive memory T cells took part in the SARS-CoV-2 response. SARS-CoV-2 specificity of the second-wave clones peaking on day 37 was not confirmed. Contracting CD4+ clones appeared mostly in the CM and EM memory subsets, whereas CD8+ clones were enriched in EMRA. Clones contracting from day 15 to 85 had balanced CD4/CD8 phenotypes, while a second wave expanding from day 15 to 37 was biased towards CD4+.

TCRdb records Illumina NovaSeq 6000 as the sequencer. TCRalpha and TCRbeta cDNA libraries were constructed by 5'RACE with constant-segment primers, with sample barcodes and unique molecular identifiers being introduced. RNA was extracted from every sample with Trizol reagent. Libraries were amplified in two PCR steps, with a second sample barcode and Illumina TruSeq adapters added in the second step. Sequencing of the libraries was done on an Illumina NovaSeq, producing 2 x 150 bp paired-end reads. For the original study's pipeline: Reads were demultiplexed and collapsed into UMI-guided consensus sequences with migec v1.2.7. Using mixcr v2.1.11, the UMI consensuses were aligned to TRA and TRB V and J templates and assembled into clonotypes. Clonotypes were classified as expanded or contracted when called significant by both edgeR and NoisET, with noise models trained on biological replicates. edgeR calls used a false discovery rate-adjusted p below 0.01 and a log2 fold-change threshold of 1. As an exploratory analysis of dynamics, max-normalized trajectories of the 1000 most abundant clonotypes were examined by PCA with hierarchical clustering. Each responding clone was given a CD4 or CD8 phenotype based on the CD4+ and CD8+ repertoires, which had been sequenced separately. In TCRdb, the public reads were trimmed at Q25 with fastp and aligned with MiXCR, with productive beta chains retained. Identical CDR3 protein sequences are pooled into one entry, listed with their most common genes and DNA. These V and J calls originate from TCRdb's pipeline instead of the authors' own analysis. This sample comprises about 350,000 distinct CDR3 sequences, approximately 15% of them detected only once. Jointly, the top ten make up about 20% of the sample.

A word on this clonotype: Its antigen has not been determined. No clone much larger than this one lies a single base away; base qualities are absent.

Ficoll-Paque density gradient centrifugation was used to isolate PBMCs. From its cysteine to its phenylalanine, the CDR3 spans 16 amino acids. Just the 48-base CDR3 DNA is kept, in frame starting at base 1. Taken from the germline V gene, the CDR1 and CDR2 loops are SGHAT and FQNNGV. From V the trimming removes 5 bases and from J it removes 6 bases, while the gene matches leave 10 bases of the junction unaccounted for. The sequencing sample was made of PBMCs or a T cell subset sorted from them (not recorded which). The chain is made from TRBV11-2 and TRBJ2-1; 10 central bases correspond to TRBD2. The sequence was collected from a man younger than 35 who had mild COVID-19 (a few samples of this study predate the infection). The sample titles of this study are shuffled in the database, so cell type and time point are left out; the donor was told from shared clones. Here the CDR3 is given as CASSQDQRGGRNEQFF. The nucleotides read TGTGCCAGCAGCCAGGACCAGCGGGGGGGCCGCAATGAGCAGTTCTTC.